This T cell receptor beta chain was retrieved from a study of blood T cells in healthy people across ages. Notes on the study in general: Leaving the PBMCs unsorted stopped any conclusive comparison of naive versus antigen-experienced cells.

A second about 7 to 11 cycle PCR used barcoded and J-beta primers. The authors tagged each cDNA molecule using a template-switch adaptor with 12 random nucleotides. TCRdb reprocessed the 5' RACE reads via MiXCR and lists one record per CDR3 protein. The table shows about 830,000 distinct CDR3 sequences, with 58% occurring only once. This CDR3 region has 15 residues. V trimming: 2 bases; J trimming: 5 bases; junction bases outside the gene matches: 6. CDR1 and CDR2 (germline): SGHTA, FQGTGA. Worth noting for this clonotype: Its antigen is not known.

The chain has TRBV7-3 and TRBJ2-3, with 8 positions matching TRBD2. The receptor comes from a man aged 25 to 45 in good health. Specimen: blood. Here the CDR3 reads CASSLAGGSLDTQYF. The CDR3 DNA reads TGTGCCAGCAGCTTAGCGGGGGGCTCACTAGATACGCAGTATTTT.